The TCR beta chain under discussion was sequenced for a study of shared clonotypes between healthy human individuals. Study-level results: Limited genetic and exposure-history diversity came from having few donors. Depth of sequencing was expected to influence donor clonotype sharing.

Trimming shortened V by 1 base and J by 9 bases, and 11 bases separated the two germline ends. Germline lookup yields CDR1 SGHRS and CDR2 YFSETQ. CDR3 length: 14 amino acids. Per the authors' pipeline: As immunoSEQ supplied junction-only sequences (without quality scores), filtering differed. Method: immunoSEQ multiplex PCR; TCRdb's copy keeps in-frame clones and lacks some. V, J and clone size derive from that table, while D and trimming were established from the DNA sequence. The profile shows millions of clones, approximately 94% of them singletons. About this clone: The antigen is undetermined.

This chain uses TRBV5-1 with TRBJ1-6, with D hard to call. The sequenced sample was naive CD4+ T cells sorted from blood. Specified subset: CD45RA+ positively selected. The receptor was derived from a man aged 18 to 29 in good health. In nucleotides, the CDR3 is TGCGCCAGCAGCTTGTCAGAGGGAGGTTCACCCCTCCACTTT. Translation: CASSLSEGGSPLHF.